Each of the 3 T cell receptor beta chains below was sequenced from the same sample in a study of shared clonotypes between healthy human individuals. Sequenced by immunoSEQ multiplex PCR; TCRdb stores in-frame clones only, minus some. This table has some 2,400,000 clones, 95% appearing once. Specimen: naive CD4+ T cells sorted from blood. As to subset: CD45RA+ positively selected. These receptors came from a young man in good health.

V usage is TRBV5-1 and J usage is TRBJ1-4; D is possibly TRBD1 (6 bases). Germline CDR1 and CDR2: SGHRS and YFSETQ. CDR3 size: 13 residues. V lost 7 bases, J lost 5 bases, and 12 bases lay in between. CDR3 loop: CASRGTLNEKLFF. CDR3 nucleotide sequence: TGCGCCAGCCGGGGGACACTGAATGAAAAACTGTTTTTT. The whole variable domain, filled in from reference TRBV5-1 and TRBJ1-4, reads KAGVTQTPRYLIKTRGQQVTLSCSPISGHRSVSWYQQTPGQGLQFLFEYFSETQRNKGNFPGRFSGRQFSNSRSEMNVSTLELGDSALYLCASRGTLNEKLFFGSGTQLSVL.

The genes are TRBV6-5 and TRBJ2-5; 7 bases fit TRBD1. The V gene end was trimmed by 11 bases and the J gene end by 1 base; junction bases not matched to a gene: 7. The CDR3 covers 13 residues. CDR1 and CDR2 from the germline V gene are MNHEY and SVGAGI. CDR3 nucleotides: TGTGCCGTAAGGACAGGACCCCAAGAGACCCAGTACTTC. This encodes CAVRTGPQETQYF.

The chain combines TRBV9 with TRBJ2-7, with D possibly TRBD2 on 6 matching bases. Trimming took off 0 bases at V and 2 bases at J, with 15 bases between the two ends. Germline V lookup: CDR1 SGDLS, CDR2 YYNGEE. This CDR3 has 16 amino acids. The CDR3 loop reads CASSVVARERAYEQYF. The CDR3 coding sequence is TGTGCCAGCAGCGTAGTTGCCCGGGAGCGCGCCTACGAGCAGTACTTC.